This T cell receptor (beta chain) was identified in a study of Ad26.COV2.S vaccination and SARS-CoV-2 variants. Background on the study: Dosing was one shot or two shots 56 days apart.

To note about this clone: Antigen specificity is unknown. Other DNA variants within this sample encode the same CDR3.

V lost 2 bases and J 1 base, leaving 4 bases between the germline ends. Germline V CDR1 and CDR2: LNHDA, SQIVND (reference sequence). The CDR3 is 13 amino acids. Profiling relied on immunoSEQ multiplex PCR, and the TCRdb table lists in-frame clones only, not all of them. The sample consists of 300,000 to 350,000 clones, just over 85% of them appearing once. Study conclusions and caveats: Researchers cautioned that TCR breadth and depth analyses may have underestimated total T cell responses.

Stated treatment: around 19 received Ad26.COV2.S at low or high dose, single or two shots; about 5 received placebo; per-sample allocation not given. Specimens were obtained on day 63 following the first vaccine or placebo injection. The administered vaccine (an Ad26 vector) expressed Wuhan-strain SARS-CoV-2 spike. Source: peripheral blood, taken in a trial of Ad26.COV2.S vaccine versus placebo. V usage is TRBV19 and J usage is TRBJ2-3; D remains ambiguous. The clonotype originates from a person between 18 and 65 years old who received the Ad26.COV2.S COVID-19 vaccine or a placebo. CDR3 loop: CASSIRGTDTQYF. The CDR3 region has the DNA TGTGCCAGTAGTATAAGGGGCACAGATACGCAGTATTTT.